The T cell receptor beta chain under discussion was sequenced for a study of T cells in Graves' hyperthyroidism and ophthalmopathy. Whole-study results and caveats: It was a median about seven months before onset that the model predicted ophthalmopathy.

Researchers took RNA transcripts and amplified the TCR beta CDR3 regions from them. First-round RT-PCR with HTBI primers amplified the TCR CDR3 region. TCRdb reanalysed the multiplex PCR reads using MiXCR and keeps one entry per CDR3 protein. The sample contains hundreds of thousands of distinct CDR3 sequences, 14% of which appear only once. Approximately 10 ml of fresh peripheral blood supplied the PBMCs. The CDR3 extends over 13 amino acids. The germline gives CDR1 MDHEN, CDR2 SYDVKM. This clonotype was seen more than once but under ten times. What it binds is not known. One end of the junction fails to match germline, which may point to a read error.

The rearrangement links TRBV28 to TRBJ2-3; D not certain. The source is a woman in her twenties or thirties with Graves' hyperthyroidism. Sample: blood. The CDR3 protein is CARSLGSTDTQYF. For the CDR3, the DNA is TGTGCCCGCAGTTTGGGGTCCACAGATACGCAGTATTTT.